Below, 2 T cell receptor beta chains from the same sample are listed, as sequenced in a study of cytomegalovirus exposure and HLA in healthy donors. With 60 Vbeta and 13 Jbeta primers, the PCR was carried out. The protocol was immunoSEQ multiplex PCR, while the TCRdb copy is restricted to in-frame clones and leaves out a portion. The sample contains some 150,000 clones, about 80% of which appear only once. The specimen was PBMCs. The receptors originated from a man between 18 and 29 years old in good health and CMV-seronegative.

The chain employs TRBV6-6 and TRBJ2-7; 9 nucleotides agree with TRBD1. J was trimmed by 6 bases and V by 6 bases; bases with no gene match: 6. The CDR3 has 13 amino acids. CDR1 is MNHNY and CDR2 is SVGAGI in the germline V gene (reference sequence). CDR3 region: CASRPGQGREQYF. In nucleotides, the CDR3 is TGTGCCAGCAGGCCGGGACAGGGACGCGAGCAGTACTTC.

On this clone: A read error may produce the germline difference seen at one junction end. V usage is TRBV7-2 and J usage is TRBJ2-1; the D call may be TRBD1 or TRBD2 (6 bases each). There are 12 residues in the CDR3. Germline V lookup: CDR1 SGHTA, CDR2 FQGNSA. The CDR3 coding sequence is TGTGCCGGCAGCTTAGGGGGGCTGGCTTGCTTCTTC. Protein: CAGSLGGLACFF.